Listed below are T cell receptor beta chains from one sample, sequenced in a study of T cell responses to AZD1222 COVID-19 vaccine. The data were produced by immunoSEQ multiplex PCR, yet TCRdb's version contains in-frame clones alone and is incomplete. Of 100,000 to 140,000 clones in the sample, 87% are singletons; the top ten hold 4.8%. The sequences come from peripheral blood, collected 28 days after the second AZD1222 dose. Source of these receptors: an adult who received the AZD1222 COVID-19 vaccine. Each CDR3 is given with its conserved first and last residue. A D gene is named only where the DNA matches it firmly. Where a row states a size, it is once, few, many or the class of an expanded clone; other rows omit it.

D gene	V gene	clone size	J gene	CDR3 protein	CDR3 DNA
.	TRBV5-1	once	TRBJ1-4	CASSSTWGANEKLFF	TGCGCCAGCAGCTCAACGTGGGGAGCTAATGAAAAACTGTTTTTT
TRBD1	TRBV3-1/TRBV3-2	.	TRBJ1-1	CASSQLGTVEAFF	TGTGCCAGCAGCCAACTTGGGACAGTTGAAGCTTTCTTT
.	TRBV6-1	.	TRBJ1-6	CASSEAQGLGSPLHF	TGTGCCAGCAGTGAAGCTCAAGGTTTAGGTTCACCCCTCCACTTT
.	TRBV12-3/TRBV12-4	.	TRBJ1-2	CASSPDANYGYTF	TGTGCCAGCAGCCCTGACGCGAACTATGGCTACACCTTC
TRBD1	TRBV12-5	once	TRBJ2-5	CASARDSGAQETQYF	TGTGCTAGTGCCCGGGACAGTGGCGCTCAAGAGACCCAGTACTTC
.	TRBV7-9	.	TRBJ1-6	CASSYGTSVSSYNSPLHF	TGTGCCAGCAGCTATGGGACGTCGGTGAGCTCCTATAATTCACCCCTCCACTTT
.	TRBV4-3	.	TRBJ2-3	CASSQVAQGTDTQYF	TGCGCCAGCAGCCAAGTCGCTCAGGGCACAGATACGCAGTATTTT
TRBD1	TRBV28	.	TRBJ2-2	CASSVGQGAAGELFF	TGTGCCAGCAGCGTCGGACAGGGGGCTGCCGGGGAGCTGTTTTTT
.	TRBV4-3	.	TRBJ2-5	CASSQENGGETQYF	TGCGCCAGCAGCCAAGAAAACGGGGGAGAGACCCAGTACTTC
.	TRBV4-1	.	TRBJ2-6	CASSQDAGAGANVLTF	TGCGCCAGCAGCCAAGACGCAGGGGCTGGGGCCAACGTCCTGACTTTC
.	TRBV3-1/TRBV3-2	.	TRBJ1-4	CASSQPSGPTIF	TGTGCCAGCAGCCAACCGTCCGGGCCGACAATTTTT
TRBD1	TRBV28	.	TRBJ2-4	CASSLIGTGGNIQYF	TGTGCCAGCAGTTTAATAGGGACAGGGGGAAACATTCAGTACTTC
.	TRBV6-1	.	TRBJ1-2	CASSEASAANYGYTF	TGTGCCAGCAGTGAAGCGTCGGCTGCTAACTATGGCTACACCTTC
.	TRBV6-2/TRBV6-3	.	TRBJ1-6	CASSYDRTSGEYNSPLHF	TGTGCCAGCAGTTACGATCGCACCTCCGGGGAATATAATTCACCCCTCCACTTT
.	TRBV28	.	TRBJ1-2	CASSSLQRGYGYTF	TGTGCCAGCAGTTCCCTCCAAAGAGGCTATGGCTACACCTTC
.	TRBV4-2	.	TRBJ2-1	CASTTDVGNEQFF	TGTGCCAGCACCACAGACGTAGGGAATGAGCAGTTCTTC
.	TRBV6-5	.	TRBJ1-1	CASSLSGQWNTEAFF	TGTGCCAGCAGCCTCAGTGGGCAGTGGAACACTGAAGCTTTCTTT
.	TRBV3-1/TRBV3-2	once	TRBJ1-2	CASSQGASSAYGYTF	TGTGCCAGCAGCCAAGGGGCCTCGAGTGCCTATGGCTACACCTTC
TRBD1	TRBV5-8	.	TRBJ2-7	CASSPRRDRGRYEQYF	TGTGCCAGCAGCCCCCGTCGTGACAGGGGGCGATACGAGCAGTACTTC
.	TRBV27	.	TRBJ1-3	CASGALSGNTIYF	TGTGCCTCAGGGGCTCTTTCTGGAAACACCATATATTTT
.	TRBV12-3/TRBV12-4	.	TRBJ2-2	CASTLFTGELFF	TGTGCCAGCACTCTCTTCACCGGGGAGCTGTTTTTT
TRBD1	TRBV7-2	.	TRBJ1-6	CASSLGGQGSSPLHF	TGTGCCAGCAGCTTAGGTGGACAGGGTAGTTCACCCCTCCACTTT
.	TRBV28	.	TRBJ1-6	CASSFRTDTYNSPLHF	TGTGCCAGCAGTTTCCGGACGGATACCTATAATTCACCCCTCCACTTT
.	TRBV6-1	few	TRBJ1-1	CASSEWGTEAFF	TGTGCCAGCAGTGAATGGGGAACTGAAGCTTTCTTT
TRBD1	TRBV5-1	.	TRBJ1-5	CASSLGQGAEQPQHF	TGCGCCAGCAGCTTGGGACAGGGGGCCGAGCAGCCCCAGCATTTT
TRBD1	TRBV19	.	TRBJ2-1	CASILGGTQFF	TGTGCCAGTATCCTAGGGGGCACCCAGTTCTTC
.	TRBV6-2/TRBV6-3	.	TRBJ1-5	CASSYSVGGSNQPQHF	TGTGCCAGCAGTTACTCGGTAGGCGGTAGCAATCAGCCCCAGCATTTT
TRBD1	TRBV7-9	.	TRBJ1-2	CASSSPGQGAYGYTF	TGTGCCAGCAGCTCTCCTGGACAGGGGGCTTATGGCTACACCTTC
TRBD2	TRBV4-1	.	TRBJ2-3	CASSLRTSGGSVGDTQYF	TGCGCCAGCAGCCTACGGACTAGCGGGGGCTCGGTCGGAGATACGCAGTATTTT
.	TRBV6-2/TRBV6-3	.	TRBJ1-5	CASSATSLGQPQHF	TGTGCCAGCAGTGCTACCTCACTGGGGCAGCCCCAGCATTTT
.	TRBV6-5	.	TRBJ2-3	CASRSWSDTQYF	TGTGCCAGCAGGAGCTGGTCAGATACGCAGTATTTT
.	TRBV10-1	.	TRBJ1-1	CASSEGLGQNTEAFF	TGCGCCAGCAGTGAGGGATTGGGACAGAACACTGAAGCTTTCTTT
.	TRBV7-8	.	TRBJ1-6	CASSSDSPGVNSPLHF	TGTGCCAGCAGCTCCGACAGCCCGGGGGTTAATTCACCCCTCCACTTT
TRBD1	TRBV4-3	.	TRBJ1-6	CASRRFLGDRNSPLHF	TGCGCCAGCAGGAGGTTCTTAGGGGACAGAAACTCACCCCTCCACTTT
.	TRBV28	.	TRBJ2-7	CASSSGGERYEQYF	TGTGCCAGCAGTTCGGGCGGGGAACGCTACGAGCAGTACTTC
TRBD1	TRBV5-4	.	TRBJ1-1	CASSLGGQGAVEAFF	TGTGCCAGCAGCTTGGGGGGACAGGGGGCGGTTGAAGCTTTCTTT
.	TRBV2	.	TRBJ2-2	CASSYRGGVTGELFF	TGTGCCAGCAGTTACAGGGGCGGGGTTACCGGGGAGCTGTTTTTT
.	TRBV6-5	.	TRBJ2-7	CASQNYEQYF	TGTGCCAGCCAAAACTACGAGCAGTACTTC
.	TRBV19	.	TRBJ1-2	CASSTSLSAGSNYGYTF	TGTGCCAGTAGTACCTCTCTTAGCGCCGGGTCTAACTATGGCTACACCTTC
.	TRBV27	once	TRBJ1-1	CASSFRRGTEAFF	TGTGCCAGCAGTTTCCGCAGGGGAACTGAAGCTTTCTTT
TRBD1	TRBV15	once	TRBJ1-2	CATSSRQGFLQGYTF	TGTGCCACCAGCAGTCGACAGGGGTTCCTTCAGGGCTACACCTTC
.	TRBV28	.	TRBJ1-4	CASSSEEEYPVNEKLFF	TGTGCCAGCAGTTCCGAAGAGGAATACCCCGTTAATGAAAAACTGTTTTTT
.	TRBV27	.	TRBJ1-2	CASSSPRGGYTF	TGTGCCAGCAGTTCCCCCAGGGGAGGCTACACCTTC
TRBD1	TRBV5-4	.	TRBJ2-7	CASSPGQGAYEQYF	TGTGCCAGCAGCCCGGGACAGGGTGCCTACGAGCAGTACTTC
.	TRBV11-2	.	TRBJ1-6	CASSLHVDSPLHF	TGTGCCAGCAGCTTACATGTAGATTCACCCCTCCACTTT
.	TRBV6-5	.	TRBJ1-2	CASSTPQGSYGYTF	TGTGCCAGCAGTACCCCCCAGGGCTCCTATGGCTACACCTTC
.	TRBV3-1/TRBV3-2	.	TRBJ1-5	CASSQVSGAGQPQHF	TGTGCCAGCAGCCAAGTAAGTGGGGCAGGACAGCCCCAGCATTTT
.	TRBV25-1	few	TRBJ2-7	CASSAPLGEQYF	TGTGCCAGCAGTGCCCCCCTTGGCGAGCAGTACTTC
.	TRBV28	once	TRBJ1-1	CASSLSATRPFF	TGTGCCAGCAGTTTATCCGCCACCAGACCTTTCTTT
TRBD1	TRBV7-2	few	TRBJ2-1	CASSLQTGDGEQFF	TGTGCCAGCAGCTTACAGACAGGGGACGGTGAGCAGTTCTTC
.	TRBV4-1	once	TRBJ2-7	CASSQEASYEQYF	TGCGCCAGCAGCCAAGAAGCCTCCTACGAGCAGTACTTC
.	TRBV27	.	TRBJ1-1	CASRRNRVNTEAFF	TGTGCCAGCAGGAGAAACAGGGTGAACACTGAAGCTTTCTTT
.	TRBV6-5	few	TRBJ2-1	CASRGAVHNEQFF	TGTGCCAGCAGAGGAGCAGTCCACAATGAGCAGTTCTTC
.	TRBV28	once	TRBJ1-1	CASRPRGGNTEAFF	TGTGCCAGCAGGCCACGAGGGGGGAACACTGAAGCTTTCTTT
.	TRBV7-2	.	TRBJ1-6	CASNLGQYGSPLHF	TGTGCCAGCAACCTAGGACAGTACGGTTCACCCCTCCACTTT
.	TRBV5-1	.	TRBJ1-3	CASSSIAGGAGNTIYF	TGCGCCAGCAGCTCAATAGCGGGGGGAGCTGGAAACACCATATATTTT
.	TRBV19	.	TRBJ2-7	CASSTNPRTSYEQYF	TGTGCCAGTAGTACCAACCCTCGGACATCCTACGAGCAGTACTTC
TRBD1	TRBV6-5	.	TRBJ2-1	CASSHRTGDNEQFF	TGTGCCAGCAGTCATCGGACAGGAGACAATGAGCAGTTCTTC